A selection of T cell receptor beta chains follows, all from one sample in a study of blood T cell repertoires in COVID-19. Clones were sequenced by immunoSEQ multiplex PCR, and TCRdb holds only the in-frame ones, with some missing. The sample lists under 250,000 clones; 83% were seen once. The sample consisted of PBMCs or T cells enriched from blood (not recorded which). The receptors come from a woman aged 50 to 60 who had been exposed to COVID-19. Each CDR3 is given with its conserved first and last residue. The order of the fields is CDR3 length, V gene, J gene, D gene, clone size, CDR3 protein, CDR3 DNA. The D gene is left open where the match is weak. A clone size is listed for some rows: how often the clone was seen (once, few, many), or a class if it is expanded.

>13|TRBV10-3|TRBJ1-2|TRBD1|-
CAVGTGNNYGYTF
TGTGCCGTAGGGACAGGGAATAACTATGGCTACACCTTC
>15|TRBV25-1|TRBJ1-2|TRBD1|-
CASKGTGGTSGGYTF
TGTGCCAGCAAGGGGACAGGGGGCACGTCTGGCGGCTACACCTTC
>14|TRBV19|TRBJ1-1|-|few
CATSLEFRGVEAFF
TGTGCCACCTCCTTAGAATTTCGGGGGGTTGAAGCTTTCTTT
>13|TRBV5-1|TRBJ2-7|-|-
CASSPTVSYEQYF
TGCGCCAGCAGCCCGACAGTCTCCTACGAGCAGTACTTC
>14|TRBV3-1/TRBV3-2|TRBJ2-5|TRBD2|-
CASSLSAGRETQYF
TGTGCCAGCAGCCTTTCAGCGGGGAGGGAGACCCAGTACTTC
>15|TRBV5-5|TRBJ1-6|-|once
CASSFFSSYNSPLHF
TGTGCCAGCAGCTTCTTCAGCTCCTATAATTCACCCCTCCACTTT
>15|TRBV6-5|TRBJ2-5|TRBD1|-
CASSEGTGLQETQYF
TGTGCCAGCAGCGAGGGGACAGGCCTCCAAGAGACCCAGTACTTC
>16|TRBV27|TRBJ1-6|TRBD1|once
CASSHRQGRGYSPLHF
TGTGCCAGCAGTCATCGACAGGGCCGGGGGTATTCACCCCTCCACTTT
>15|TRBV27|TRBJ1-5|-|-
CASSLWEDQDQPQHF
TGTGCCAGCAGTTTATGGGAGGACCAGGATCAGCCCCAGCATTTT
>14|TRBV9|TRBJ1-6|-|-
CASSVRGGDSPLHF
TGTGCCAGCAGCGTTAGGGGTGGGGATTCACCCCTCCACTTT
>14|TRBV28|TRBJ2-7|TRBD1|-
CASSPGTGVYEQYF
TGTGCCAGCAGCCCCGGGACAGGGGTTTACGAGCAGTACTTC
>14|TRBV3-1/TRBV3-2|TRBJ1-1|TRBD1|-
CASTPDREGTEAFF
TGTGCCAGCACCCCGGACAGGGAGGGCACTGAAGCTTTCTTT
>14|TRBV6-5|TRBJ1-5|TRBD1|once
CASRGQGPNQPQHF
TGTGCCAGCAGAGGACAGGGCCCCAATCAGCCCCAGCATTTT
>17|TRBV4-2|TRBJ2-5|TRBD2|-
CASSQERGLAGPETQYF
TGTGCCAGCAGCCAAGAAAGAGGGCTAGCGGGGCCGGAGACCCAGTACTTC
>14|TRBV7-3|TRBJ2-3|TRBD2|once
CASSPAGGTDTQYF
TGTGCCAGCAGCCCCGCGGGGGGGACAGATACGCAGTATTTT
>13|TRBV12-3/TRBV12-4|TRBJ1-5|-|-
CASTLGGNQPQHF
TGTGCCAGCACCCTAGGGGGCAATCAGCCCCAGCATTTT
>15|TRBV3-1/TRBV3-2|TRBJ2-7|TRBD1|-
CASSQGDSSSYEQYF
TGTGCCAGCAGCCAAGGGGACAGCAGCTCCTACGAGCAGTACTTC
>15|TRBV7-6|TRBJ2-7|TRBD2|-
CASSPSGGPSYEQYF
TGTGCCAGCAGCCCTAGCGGGGGGCCGTCCTACGAGCAGTACTTC
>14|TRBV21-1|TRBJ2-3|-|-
CASSNEEYTDTQYF
TGTGCCAGCAGCAATGAGGAATACACAGATACGCAGTATTTT
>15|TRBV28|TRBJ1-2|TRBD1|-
CASSGQGAVNYGYTF
TGTGCCAGCAGTGGACAGGGGGCGGTAAACTATGGCTACACCTTC
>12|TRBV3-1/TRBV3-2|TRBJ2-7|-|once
CASGGAIYEQYF
TGTGCCAGCGGGGGGGCGATATACGAGCAGTACTTC
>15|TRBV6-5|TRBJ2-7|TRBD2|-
CASRAAIAGGYEQYF
TGTGCCAGCAGAGCGGCCATAGCGGGGGGATACGAGCAGTACTTC